This section outlines one T cell receptor (beta chain) sequence together with its context. These data belong to a study of blood T cell repertoires in COVID-19. As for the study in general: T cells, B-cell-depleted T cells, or PBMCs provided the cDNA or gDNA that served as material.

This CDR3 is built from 16 residues. V lost 0 bases and J lost 2; bases outside the gene matches: 7. Germline V CDR1 and CDR2: MGHRA, YSYEKL. TCRdb's table, derived via immunoSEQ multiplex PCR, lists solely in-frame clones and lacks some. This table has 80,000 to 95,000 clones, roughly 88% appearing once. The specimen was peripheral blood. The clonotype originates from a man aged 50-60 years with active or convalescent COVID-19. V usage is TRBV4-1 and J usage is TRBJ2-7; 7 bases match TRBD2. CDR3 sequence: CASSQDAAGFTYEQYF. The CDR3 DNA reads TGCGCCAGCAGCCAAGATGCAGCGGGGTTTACCTACGAGCAGTACTTC.